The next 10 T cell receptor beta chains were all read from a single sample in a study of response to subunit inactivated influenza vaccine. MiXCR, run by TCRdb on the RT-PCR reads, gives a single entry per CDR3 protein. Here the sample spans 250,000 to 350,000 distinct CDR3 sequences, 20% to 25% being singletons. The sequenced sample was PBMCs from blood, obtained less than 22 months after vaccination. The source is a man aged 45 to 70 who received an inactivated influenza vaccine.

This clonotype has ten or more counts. Here the CDR3 reads CASSQDGGGFYEQYF. DNA for the CDR3: TGCGCCAGCAGCCAAGATGGCGGTGGGTTCTACGAGCAGTACTTC. V is TRBV4-1 and J is TRBJ2-7; D unclear. The V end lost 0 bases, the J end lost 3 bases, and 12 bases lay between the germline ends. This CDR3 has 15 residues. Germline V gene lookup returns CDR1 MGHRA and CDR2 YSYEKL.

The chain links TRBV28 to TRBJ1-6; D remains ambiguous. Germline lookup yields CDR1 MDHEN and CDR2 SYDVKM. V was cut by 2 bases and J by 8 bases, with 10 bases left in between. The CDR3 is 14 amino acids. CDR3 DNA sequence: TGTGCCAGCAGTTTAATTGAAGGAGATTCACCCCTCCACTTT. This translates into CASSLIEGDSPLHF.

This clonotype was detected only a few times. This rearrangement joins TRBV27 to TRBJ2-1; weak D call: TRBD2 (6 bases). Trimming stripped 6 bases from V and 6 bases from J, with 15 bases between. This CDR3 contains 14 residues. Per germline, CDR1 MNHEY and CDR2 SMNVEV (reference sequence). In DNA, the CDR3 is TGTGCCAGCAGAACCAGTGTGGGAGGCAATGAGCAGTTCTTC. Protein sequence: CASRTSVGGNEQFF.

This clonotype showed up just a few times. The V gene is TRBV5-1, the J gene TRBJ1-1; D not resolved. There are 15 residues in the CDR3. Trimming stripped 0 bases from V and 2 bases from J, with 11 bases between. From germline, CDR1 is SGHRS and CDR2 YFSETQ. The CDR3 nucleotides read TGCGCCAGCAGCTTGGCCGGATACAGCAACACTGAAGCTTTCTTT. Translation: CASSLAGYSNTEAFF.

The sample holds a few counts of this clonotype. This CDR3 is CASSSPSKGTSGQNHNEQFF. The CDR3 DNA follows: TGCGCCAGCAGCTCCCCTTCCAAGGGGACTAGCGGGCAAAACCACAATGAGCAGTTCTTC. The chain links TRBV5-1 to TRBJ2-1; 12 nucleotides align to TRBD2. CDR1 and CDR2 (germline): SGHRS, YFSETQ. CDR3 length: 20 residues. V trimming: 3 bases; J trimming: 5 bases; junction bases outside the gene matches: 18. The variable domain in full, with the rest retrieved from reference TRBV5-1 and TRBJ2-1, is KAGVTQTPRYLIKTRGQQVTLSCSPISGHRSVSWYQQTPGQGLQFLFEYFSETQRNKGNFPGRFSGRQFSNSRSEMNVSTLELGDSALYLCASSSPSKGTSGQNHNEQFFGPGTRLTVL.

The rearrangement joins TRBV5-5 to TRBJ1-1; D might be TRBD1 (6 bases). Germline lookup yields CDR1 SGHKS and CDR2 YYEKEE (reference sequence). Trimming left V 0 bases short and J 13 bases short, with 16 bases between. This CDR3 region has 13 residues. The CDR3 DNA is TGTGCCAGCAGCTTGGCCCGGACAGCCAAAGGTTTCTTT. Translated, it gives CASSLARTAKGFF.

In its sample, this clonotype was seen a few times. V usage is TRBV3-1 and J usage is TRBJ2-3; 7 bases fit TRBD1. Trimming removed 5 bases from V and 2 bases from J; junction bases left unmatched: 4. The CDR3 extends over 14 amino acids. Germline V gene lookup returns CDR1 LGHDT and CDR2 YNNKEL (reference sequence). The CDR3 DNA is TGTGCCAGCAGCTACGGGACAGACACAGATACGCAGTATTTT. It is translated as CASSYGTDTDTQYF.

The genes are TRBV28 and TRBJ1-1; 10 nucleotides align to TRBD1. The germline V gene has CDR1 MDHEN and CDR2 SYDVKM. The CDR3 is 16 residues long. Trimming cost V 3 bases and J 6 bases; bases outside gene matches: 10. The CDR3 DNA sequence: TGTGCCAGCAGTTTGCGTCCGGGACAGGGGATCGCTGAAGCTTTCTTT. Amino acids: CASSLRPGQGIAEAFF.

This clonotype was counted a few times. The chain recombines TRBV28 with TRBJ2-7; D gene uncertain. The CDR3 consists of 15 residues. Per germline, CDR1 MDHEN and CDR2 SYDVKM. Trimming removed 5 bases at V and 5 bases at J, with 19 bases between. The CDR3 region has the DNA TGTGCCAGCAGTCCCCTCCGGGCAGGACCCCACGAGCAGTACTTC. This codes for CASSPLRAGPHEQYF.

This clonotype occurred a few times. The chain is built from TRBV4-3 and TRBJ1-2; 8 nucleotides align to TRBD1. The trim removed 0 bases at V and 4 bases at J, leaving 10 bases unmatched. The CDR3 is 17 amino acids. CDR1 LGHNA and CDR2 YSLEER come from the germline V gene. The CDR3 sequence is CASSQDKFPTGGYGYTF. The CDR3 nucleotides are TGCGCCAGCAGCCAAGATAAATTCCCCACAGGGGGCTATGGCTACACCTTC.